The 24 T cell receptor beta chains in this list originate from one sample, sequenced in a study of regulatory T cells in long-lasting Graves disease. Arm-PCR of CDR3 regions and iRepertoire HTBI primers were used to build TCR beta libraries. One entry per CDR3 protein results from TCRdb running MiXCR on the multiplex PCR reads. The sample lists roughly 500,000 distinct CDR3 sequences; roughly 12% were seen once. Time point indicated: newly diagnosed GD, antithyroid drugs for less than 3 months. The TCR library was made from RNA that had been extracted from PBMCs in TRIzol. The sample was also linked to a second study, of T cells in Graves' hyperthyroidism and ophthalmopathy.

This sample comprised peripheral blood mononuclear cells (PBMCs), obtained at new diagnosis, from a patient treated with antithyroid drugs. Receptors originate from a young man with Graves disease.

To note about this clonotype: This likely reflects a read error, since a far larger clone is one base away. V is TRBV28 and J is TRBJ1-2; D unclear. Trimming stripped 5 bases from V and 8 bases from J, with 15 bases between. The CDR3 loop spans 13 amino acids. Looked up from germline, CDR1 is MDHEN and CDR2 is SYDVKM. The CDR3 nucleotides are TGTGCCAGCAGTGCTCGGGGAGGGCAGGGCTACACCTTC. Its translation: CASSARGGQGYTF.

This clonotype was detected only once. J is TRBJ1-1 and V is TRBV15; D remains unclear. Germline V CDR1 and CDR2: LNHNV, YYDKDF (reference sequence). The ends were cut back, 3 bases at V and 1 base at J, with 12 bases in the middle. The CDR3 contains 15 residues. The chain's CDR3 is CATSSPSTTNTEAFF. Written as DNA, the CDR3 is TGTGCCACCAGCAGCCCTTCGACAACGAACACTGAAGCTTTCTTT.

The chain employs TRBV7-2 and TRBJ2-2, with TRBD2 identical over 11 bases. J lost 8 bases, V lost 5 bases, and 4 bases had no gene match. The CDR3 is 14 residues long. Germline values: CDR1 SGHTA, CDR2 FQGNSA. For the CDR3, the DNA is TGTGCCAGCAGCCTAACTAGCGGGAGAGGGGAGCTGTTTTTT. Encoded protein: CASSLTSGRGELFF.

This clonotype was observed many times. The rearrangement uses TRBV29-1 and TRBJ2-1, with D uncertain. This CDR3 region has 15 residues. Germline CDR1 reads SQVTM; CDR2 reads ANQGSEA. Trimming removed 6 bases from V and 0 bases from J, with 15 bases in between. CDR3 region: CSVLPRRSSYNEQFF. The CDR3 nucleotides read TGCAGCGTCCTCCCCCGGCGGAGCTCCTACAATGAGCAGTTCTTC.

The chain has TRBV30 and TRBJ1-5; D is possibly TRBD1 (6 bases). Germline assignment: CDR1 GTSNPN and CDR2 SVGIG (reference sequence). V lost 5 bases, J lost 0 bases, and 11 bases lay in between. This CDR3 region has 14 residues. The CDR3 here is CAWGTTSSNQPQHF. The CDR3 coding sequence is TGTGCCTGGGGGACAACCAGTAGCAATCAGCCCCAGCATTTT.

The chain couples TRBV10-3 to TRBJ2-1; D possibly matches TRBD1 or TRBD2 (7 bases each). CDR1 is ENHRY and CDR2 is SYGVKD in the germline V gene. Trimming left V 8 bases short and J 9 bases short, with 14 bases between. This CDR3 is 12 amino acids long. Written as DNA, the CDR3 is TGTGCCATCCTGGGAGGGGGCGGTGAGCAGTTCTTC. Protein: CAILGGGGEQFF.

This clonotype was observed at least ten times. This chain's CDR3 is CASSFPSSPPPADTQYF. In DNA, the CDR3 is TGTGCCAGCAGTTTTCCCTCGAGCCCCCCTCCGGCAGATACGCAGTATTTT. The chain couples TRBV12-3 or TRBV12-4 to TRBJ2-3, with D unresolved. V shed 3 bases and J shed 4 bases, with 20 bases lying between them. The length of the CDR3 is 17 residues.

This clonotype was seen many times. The CDR3 loop reads CASSPGTSTGELFF. In nucleotides, the CDR3 is TGTGCCAGCAGCCCCGGGACTAGTACCGGGGAGCTGTTTTTT. V is TRBV6-1 and J is TRBJ2-2, with 8 bases lining up with TRBD2. The germline CDR1 and CDR2 sequences are MNHNS and SASEGT. The CDR3 covers 14 residues. With V trimmed by 6 bases and J by 5 bases, 5 bases remained unmatched.

This clonotype was picked up many times. The chain has TRBV3-1 and TRBJ1-4; TRBD1 agrees at 7 bases. Germline assignment: CDR1 LGHDT and CDR2 YNNKEL (reference sequence). The CDR3 spans 13 residues. Trimming at V came to 7 bases and at J to 8 bases, leaving 7 bases not matched to a gene. Here the CDR3 reads CASKNRGEEKLFF. The DNA of the CDR3 is TGTGCCAGCAAAAACAGGGGAGAGGAAAAACTGTTTTTT.

The chain links TRBV5-1 to TRBJ1-2; 9 bases are shared with TRBD1. The ends lost 2 bases at V and 4 bases at J; junction bases unmatched: 6. The CDR3 length is 15 residues. Germline V gives CDR1 SGHRS, CDR2 YFSETQ. CDR3 sequence (DNA): TGCGCCAGCAGCTTCGGACAGGGGTGGATCTATGGCTACACCTTC. Translation gives CASSFGQGWIYGYTF.

In this sample, this clonotype turned up a few times. This could be a read error, since a much larger clone is one nucleotide away. The chain carries TRBV12-3 or TRBV12-4 and TRBJ2-6; D not resolved. The CDR3 has 13 residues. The V end lost 6 bases, the J end lost 4 bases, and 7 bases lay between the germline ends. CDR3 coding DNA: TGTGCCAGCAGAAGTCCCGGGGCCAACGTCCTGACTTTC. Translating gives CASRSPGANVLTF.

This clonotype was counted at least ten times. V is TRBV7-9 and J is TRBJ2-5, with no clear D. Per germline, CDR1 SEHNR and CDR2 FQNEAQ (reference sequence). The V and J ends lost 3 bases and 3 bases respectively, with 8 bases between them. The length of the CDR3 is 13 residues. CDR3 coding DNA: TGTGCCAGCAGCTTCCGGCAGAAAGAGACCCAGTACTTC. This codes for CASSFRQKETQYF.

This clonotype showed up many times. The chain couples TRBV2 to TRBJ1-5, with no clear D. V lost 2 bases, J lost 2 bases, and 4 bases lay in between. Germline V gene sequence: CDR1 SNHLY, CDR2 FYNNEI. The CDR3 is made up of 13 amino acids. The CDR3 nucleotides read TGTGCCAGCAGTGAAAGTGGCAATCAGCCCCAGCATTTT. It yields the protein CASSESGNQPQHF.

This rearrangement joins TRBV27 to TRBJ1-2, with 8 bases identical to TRBD1. From germline, CDR1 is MNHEY and CDR2 SMNVEV (reference sequence). With V trimmed by 6 bases and J by 6 bases, 12 bases remained unmatched. The CDR3 totals 15 residues. The CDR3 DNA reads TGTGCCAGCAGCCCGTTCATACAGGGGGTAGATGGCTACACCTTC. Translated, it gives CASSPFIQGVDGYTF.

J is TRBJ1-2 and V is TRBV27, with D perhaps TRBD1 (5 bases). The V end lost 0 bases, the J end lost 6 bases, and 8 bases lay between the germline ends. This CDR3 comprises 13 residues. Looked up from germline, CDR1 is MNHEY and CDR2 is SMNVEV (reference sequence). CDR3 loop: CASSLSWGNGYTF. CDR3 DNA: TGTGCCAGCAGTTTATCGTGGGGGAATGGCTACACCTTC.

As for this clonotype: A read error may be the cause here, since a much bigger clone is one base away. The rearrangement uses TRBV9 and TRBJ1-1; no reliable D call. The germline V and J ends were trimmed by 2 bases and 5 bases, with 13 bases remaining between them. The CDR3 has 14 residues. The germline CDR1 and CDR2 sequences are SGDLS and YYNGEE. The CDR3 coding sequence is TGTGCCAGCAGCGTGGGCCTTGGCGGGACTGAAGCTTTCTTT. Its translation: CASSVGLGGTEAFF.

The rearrangement joins TRBV9 to TRBJ2-7; tentatively, D is TRBD1 (5 bases). Germline V gene lookup returns CDR1 SGDLS and CDR2 YYNGEE. The CDR3 has 15 amino acids. V was pared by 0 bases and J by 2 bases, with 12 bases between. CDR3 region: CASSVAGHGAYEQYF. The DNA of the CDR3 is TGTGCCAGCAGCGTAGCCGGACATGGAGCCTACGAGCAGTACTTC.

The chain uses TRBV5-1 and TRBJ2-5; D possibly corresponds to TRBD1 (6 bases). The CDR3 length is 14 residues. V lost 4 bases, J lost 1 base, and 11 bases lay in between. Germline V lookup: CDR1 SGHRS, CDR2 YFSETQ. The CDR3 nucleotides are TGCGCCAGCAGCCGACAGGCTACCCAAGAGACCCAGTACTTC. This sequence encodes CASSRQATQETQYF.

The chain uses TRBV18 and TRBJ1-5; 8 bases agree with TRBD1. The CDR3 is 15 residues long. Per germline, CDR1 KGHSH and CDR2 LQKENI. With 2 bases clipped from V and 6 bases from J, the junction kept 6 bases outside the gene matches. The CDR3, as DNA: TGTGCCAGCTCACCATCCCCGGACAGGGTTCAGCCCCAGCATTTT. Encoded protein: CASSPSPDRVQPQHF.

Points on this clonotype: This clone may be a read error of a much larger clone one base away. Here the CDR3 omits its conserved ending phenylalanine or tryptophan, so a read error is the likely source. The rearrangement links TRBV6-9 to TRBJ2-7, with a possible D match to TRBD2 (7 bases). The CDR3 consists of 15 residues. Germline V gene data show CDR1 as MNHGY and CDR2 as SVAAGI. V lost 4 bases and J lost 2, with 15 bases in between. The CDR3 region is CASSSRRGGAYEQYS. The CDR3 DNA reads TGTGCCAGCAGTTCGCGTCGCGGGGGCGCCTACGAGCAGTACTCC.

This clonotype was seen many times. The rearrangement uses TRBV19 and TRBJ2-7; 7 positions agree with TRBD2. CDR3 length equals 18 residues. Germline CDR1 reads LNHDA; CDR2 reads SQIVND (reference sequence). The ends lost 1 base at V and 0 bases at J; junction bases unmatched: 12. Here the CDR3 reads CASSIGGGVATFSYEQYF. Here the CDR3 DNA reads TGTGCCAGTAGTATAGGCGGGGGAGTCGCTACCTTCTCCTACGAGCAGTACTTC.

This clonotype turned up a few times. The rearrangement uses TRBV5-1 and TRBJ1-1; D is uncertain. V was clipped by 5 bases and J by 4 bases, with 15 bases between them. The CDR3 runs 14 residues. Germline V gene sequence: CDR1 SGHRS, CDR2 YFSETQ. The CDR3 loop is CASRIRSAITEAFF. CDR3 DNA: TGCGCCAGCAGAATTCGCTCGGCGATCACTGAAGCTTTCTTT.

The chain is built from TRBV27 and TRBJ1-2, with D uncertain. CDR1 and CDR2 from the germline V gene are MNHEY and SMNVEV (reference sequence). The ends were cut back, 1 base at V and 6 bases at J, with 15 bases in the middle. The CDR3 is made up of 15 amino acids. Written as DNA, the CDR3 is TGTGCCAGCAGTTTATGGGGTAGCGCTGGGAATGGCTACACCTTC. This translates into CASSLWGSAGNGYTF.

This clonotype was counted ten times or more. The genes are TRBV5-1 and TRBJ2-1; 8 bases agree with TRBD2. The germline CDR1 and CDR2 sequences are SGHRS and YFSETQ. J lost 7 bases, V lost 1 base, and 7 bases had no gene match. The CDR3 totals 15 residues. The CDR3 DNA follows: TGCGCCAGCAGCTTGAATGCGGGAGGTTTAAATGAGCAGTTCTTC. Its translation is CASSLNAGGLNEQFF.